These 22 T cell receptor beta chains came from one sample sequenced in a study of cytomegalovirus exposure and HLA in healthy donors. In the PCR, 60 Vbeta and 13 Jbeta primers were used. Generated by immunoSEQ multiplex PCR, the TCRdb table keeps only in-frame clones and is missing some. The table shows 90,000 to 100,000 clones, with 55% to 80% occurring only once. Input material: PBMCs. The origin of the receptors is a female donor in good health and CMV-seronegative.

The chain combines TRBV7-6 with TRBJ1-3; D is uncertain. V lost 5 bases and J lost 4, with 12 bases in between. The CDR3 sequence is 14 residues long. From germline, CDR1 is SGHVS and CDR2 FNYEAQ. The DNA of the CDR3 is TGTGCCAGCAGCCGCGGGCAGCCCGGAAACACCATATATTTT. Translated, it gives CASSRGQPGNTIYF.

V is TRBV18 and J is TRBJ2-3; D is uncertain. Germline V CDR1 and CDR2: KGHSH, LQKENI. The CDR3 runs 16 residues. Deletions cut 0 bases from V and 6 bases from J, with 16 bases between. The CDR3 nucleotides read TGTGCCAGCTCACCACCTTTCGCCGCCAAACGGGATACGCAGTATTTT. Protein sequence: CASSPPFAAKRDTQYF.

The chain uses TRBV29-1 and TRBJ1-2; the D gene is possibly TRBD1 (5 bases). Germline V lookup: CDR1 SQVTM, CDR2 ANQGSEA. The CDR3 length is 14 residues. V was clipped by 6 bases and J by 4 bases, with 18 bases between them. The CDR3, as DNA: TGCAGCGTAGGGGCCCGGGGGGAGAGCTATGGCTACACCTTC. Amino acids: CSVGARGESYGYTF.

The chain joins TRBV5-6 to TRBJ1-3; no clear D gene. Trimming left V 0 bases short and J 2 bases short, with 12 bases between. Germline V gene sequence: CDR1 SGHDT, CDR2 YYEEEE. The CDR3 spans 16 residues. CDR3 nucleotides: TGTGCCAGCAGCTTGGGAGTCCCTCACGCTGGAAACACCATATATTTT. This codes for CASSLGVPHAGNTIYF.

This chain joins TRBV10-3 and TRBJ1-1; 11 positions agree with TRBD1. Unmatched junction bases numbered 9, after V lost 9 bases and J lost 6 bases. Germline CDR1 ENHRY, CDR2 SYGVKD. The CDR3 contains 14 residues. CDR3 residues: CAIHRDRGAPEAFF. DNA of the CDR3: TGTGCCATACACCGGGACAGGGGGGCCCCTGAAGCTTTCTTT.

The chain employs TRBV14 and TRBJ2-1, with D possibly being TRBD2 (6 bases). Between the trimmed V and J ends, which lost 1 base and 1 base, there was a span of 14 bases. The V gene's germline CDR1 is SGHDN and CDR2 FVKESK. This CDR3 comprises 17 residues. The CDR3 region is CASSQGGLALSYNEQFF. The CDR3 nucleotides read TGTGCCAGCAGCCAAGGGGGCCTAGCGCTTTCCTACAATGAGCAGTTCTTC.

The chain is built from TRBV28 and TRBJ1-2; D perhaps matches TRBD1 (6 bases). This CDR3 spans 14 amino acids. With 6 bases removed from V and 2 bases from J, the gap between germline ends came to 13 bases. From germline, CDR1 is MDHEN and CDR2 SYDVKM. Here the CDR3 DNA reads TGTGCCAGCAGAACGGGACACACGAACTATGGCTACACCTTC. Translation: CASRTGHTNYGYTF.

V and J are TRBV30 and TRBJ1-1; the match to TRBD1 covers 9 bases. CDR3 length: 12 residues. J was trimmed by 6 bases and V by 7 bases; bases with no gene match: 6. Germline values: CDR1 GTSNPN, CDR2 SVGIG (reference sequence). The CDR3 DNA sequence: TGTGCCTACCTACAGGGGGCGTCTGAAGCTTTCTTT. This gives the protein CAYLQGASEAFF.

This clone has only a few counts. This chain uses TRBV7-2 with TRBJ1-3, with D possibly matching TRBD1 (6 bases). V shed 3 bases and J shed 4 bases, with 16 bases lying between them. The CDR3 has 16 amino acids. Germline CDR1 and CDR2: SGHTA and FQGNSA. The CDR3 loop reads CASSLVPGARGNTIYF. The CDR3 coding sequence is TGTGCCAGCAGCTTGGTCCCAGGGGCGCGAGGAAACACCATATATTTT.

The chain links TRBV15 to TRBJ2-7; tentative D call: TRBD2 (5 bases). The CDR3 runs 15 residues. Germline V lookup: CDR1 LNHNV, CDR2 YYDKDF (reference sequence). The V end was cut by 0 bases, the J end by 2 bases, with 11 bases between. The CDR3 region is CATSRDSRGTYEQYF. CDR3 DNA sequence: TGTGCCACCAGCAGAGATTCCCGGGGTACCTACGAGCAGTACTTC.

The rearrangement uses TRBV7-3 and TRBJ2-1, with a possible D match to TRBD2 (6 bases). The CDR3 totals 15 residues. Germline values: CDR1 SGHTA, CDR2 FQGTGA. V was clipped by 5 bases and J by 7 bases, with 18 bases between them. The DNA for the CDR3 is TGTGCCAGCAGCCCCGGGACTTCACCGCCTAATGAGCAGTTCTTC. Protein: CASSPGTSPPNEQFF.

CDR3: CASNEDGTRDPRQYF. CDR3 coding DNA: TGTGCCAGCAACGAGGACGGGACAAGAGACCCTAGGCAGTATTTT. The genes are TRBV5-6 and TRBJ2-3; TRBD1 is a possible D gene (6 bases). The germline gives CDR1 SGHDT, CDR2 YYEEEE. The ends were cut back, 6 bases at V and 11 bases at J, with 25 bases in the middle. The CDR3 covers 15 residues.

This rearrangement joins TRBV29-1 to TRBJ2-1; TRBD2 agrees at 11 bases. Germline V gives CDR1 SQVTM, CDR2 ANQGSEA. This CDR3 spans 15 amino acids. V shed 6 bases, J shed 3 bases, and the junction held 7 bases outside the gene matches. CDR3: CSVRGLAGFYNEQFF. Here the CDR3 DNA reads TGCAGCGTCCGCGGACTAGCGGGTTTCTACAATGAGCAGTTCTTC.

This clone was seen just once. The V call is TRBV7-2, the J call TRBJ1-1; D possibly corresponds to TRBD1 (5 bases). The CDR3 spans 15 residues. Germline values: CDR1 SGHTA, CDR2 FQGNSA. The V gene lost 1 base and the J gene lost 0 bases, with 9 bases spanning the gap. CDR3 protein: CASSLEGFMNTEAFF. The CDR3 DNA reads TGTGCCAGCAGCTTAGAGGGGTTCATGAACACTGAAGCTTTCTTT.

J is TRBJ1-2 and V is TRBV11-1; possible D gene TRBD1, 5 bases. The V and J ends lost 5 bases and 3 bases respectively, with 13 bases between them. Germline CDR1 and CDR2: SGHAT and FQDESV (reference sequence). The CDR3 is 14 residues long. CDR3 sequence reads: CASSRPGLHYGYTF. In DNA form, the CDR3 reads TGTGCCAGCAGCCGCCCGGGACTTCACTATGGCTACACCTTC.

This clone was seen a handful of times. The rearrangement links TRBV9 to TRBJ1-4; maybe TRBD1 (5 bases). This CDR3 has 15 amino acids. Looked up from germline, CDR1 is SGDLS and CDR2 is YYNGEE. The V and J ends lost 4 bases and 0 bases respectively, with 10 bases between them. The CDR3 DNA reads as TGTGCCAGCAGCTCAACAGGTACAACTAATGAAAAACTGTTTTTT. Translating gives CASSSTGTTNEKLFF.

This chain uses TRBV7-9 with TRBJ1-2, with 8 bases lining up with TRBD1. The J segment lost 0 bases and the V segment lost 6 bases, leaving 6 bases of the junction unmatched. The CDR3 length is 15 residues. Germline CDR1 and CDR2: SEHNR and FQNEAQ (reference sequence). The CDR3 region is CASRSPGQANYGYTF. DNA for the CDR3: TGTGCCAGCAGGTCACCGGGACAGGCTAACTATGGCTACACCTTC.

The chain combines TRBV28 with TRBJ1-5; D is undetermined. The CDR3 totals 19 residues. Germline V gene data show CDR1 as MDHEN and CDR2 as SYDVKM. Trimming removed 2 bases at V and 0 bases at J, with 20 bases between. CDR3 amino acids: CASSLPPLGGIYSNQPQHF. DNA for the CDR3: TGTGCCAGCAGTTTACCACCCCTGGGCGGGATTTATAGCAATCAGCCCCAGCATTTT.

The genes are TRBV7-8 and TRBJ2-1; 7 bases are a match to TRBD2. V dropped 1 base and J dropped 9; count of bases not matched to a gene: 6. This CDR3 is built from 14 residues. Germline lookup yields CDR1 SGHVS and CDR2 FQNEAQ. The CDR3 coding sequence is TGTGCCAGCAGCTTAGGACAGTCGGGGGGTGAGCAGTTCTTC. It translates to CASSLGQSGGEQFF.

J is TRBJ1-5 and V is TRBV7-9, with D unclear. The V gene's germline CDR1 is SEHNR and CDR2 FQNEAQ (reference sequence). CDR3 length: 12 residues. V lost 4 bases to trimming and J lost 6 bases, with 7 bases between them. This CDR3 is CASSSEGQPQHF. The DNA for the CDR3 is TGTGCCAGCAGCTCGGAGGGTCAGCCCCAGCATTTT. Filled out from reference TRBV7-9 and TRBJ1-5, the complete variable domain reads DTGVSQNPRHKITKRGQNVTFRCDPISEHNRLYWYRQTLGQGPEFLTYFQNEAQLEKSRLLSDRFSAERPKGSFSTLEIQRTEQGDSAMYLCASSSEGQPQHFGDGTRLSIL.

This clone was seen only a few times. The chain uses TRBV30 and TRBJ1-2; 8 nucleotides agree with TRBD1. The V gene's germline CDR1 is GTSNPN and CDR2 SVGIG (reference sequence). This CDR3 contains 14 residues. V shed 0 bases, J shed 4 bases, and the junction held 4 bases outside the gene matches. The CDR3 is CAWSVPTGVYGYTF. The CDR3 DNA is TGTGCCTGGAGTGTACCGACAGGGGTCTATGGCTACACCTTC.

The chain uses TRBV30 and TRBJ1-5; 7 bases match TRBD1. The ends lost 3 bases at V and 3 bases at J; junction bases unmatched: 8. CDR3 length: 15 residues. Germline CDR1 GTSNPN, CDR2 SVGIG (reference sequence). The DNA for the CDR3 is TGTGCCTGGAGCACGGTACAGGGGATCAATCAGCCCCAGCATTTT. This encodes CAWSTVQGINQPQHF.